The sequence of this T cell receptor beta chain was determined in a study of shared clonotypes between healthy human individuals. Splitting of each subset's genomic DNA was done evenly across several immunoSEQ plates. Profiling relied on immunoSEQ multiplex PCR, and the TCRdb table lists in-frame clones only, not all of them. Among roughly 2.1 million clones listed, roughly 91% were seen once. With 6 bases removed from V and 1 base from J, the gap between germline ends came to 7 bases. The CDR3 has 12 residues. CDR1 and CDR2 from the germline V gene are MNHEY and SMNVEV (reference sequence). Naivety among CD8 cells was defined by CD45RO negativity and positive CCR7 selection, thereby excluding terminally differentiated effector memory CD45RA+ cells. The study drew its donors from healthy HIV-negative adults without recent acute infections or vaccinations.

This receptor was identified in a man aged 18 to 29 in good health. Some clones in this sample may be carry-over from other donors' samples. The sample comprised naive CD8+ T cells from PBMCs. V gene TRBV27 combines with J gene TRBJ2-7, with a tentative D call TRBD1 (5 bases). The CDR3 is CASRTASYEQYF. DNA of the CDR3: TGTGCCAGCAGGACAGCATCCTACGAGCAGTACTTC.